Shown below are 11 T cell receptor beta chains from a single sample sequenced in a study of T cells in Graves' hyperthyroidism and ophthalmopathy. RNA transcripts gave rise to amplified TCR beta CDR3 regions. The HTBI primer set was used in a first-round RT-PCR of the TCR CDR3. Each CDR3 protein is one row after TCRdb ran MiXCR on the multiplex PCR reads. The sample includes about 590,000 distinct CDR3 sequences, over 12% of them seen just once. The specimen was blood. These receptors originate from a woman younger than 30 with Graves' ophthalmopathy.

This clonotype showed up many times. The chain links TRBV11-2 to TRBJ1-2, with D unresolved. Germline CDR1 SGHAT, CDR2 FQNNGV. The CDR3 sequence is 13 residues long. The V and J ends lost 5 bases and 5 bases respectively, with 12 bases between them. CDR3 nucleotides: TGTGCCAGCAGCCGACCCGACCCTTATGGCTACACCTTC. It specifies CASSRPDPYGYTF.

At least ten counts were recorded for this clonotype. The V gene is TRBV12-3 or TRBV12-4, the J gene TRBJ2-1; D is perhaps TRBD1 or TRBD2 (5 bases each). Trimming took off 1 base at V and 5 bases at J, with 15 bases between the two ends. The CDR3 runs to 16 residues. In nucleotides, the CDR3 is TGTGCCAGCAGTTTAGGGGACCCGGACTTACACAATGAGCAGTTCTTC. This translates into CASSLGDPDLHNEQFF.

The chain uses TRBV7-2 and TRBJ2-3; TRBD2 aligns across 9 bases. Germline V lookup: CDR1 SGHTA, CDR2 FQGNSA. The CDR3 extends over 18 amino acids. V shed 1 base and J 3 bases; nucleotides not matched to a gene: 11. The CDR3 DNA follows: TGTGCCAGCAGCTTAGTTGTTTTAGCGGGAGTTGGAACAGATACGCAGTATTTT. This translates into CASSLVVLAGVGTDTQYF.

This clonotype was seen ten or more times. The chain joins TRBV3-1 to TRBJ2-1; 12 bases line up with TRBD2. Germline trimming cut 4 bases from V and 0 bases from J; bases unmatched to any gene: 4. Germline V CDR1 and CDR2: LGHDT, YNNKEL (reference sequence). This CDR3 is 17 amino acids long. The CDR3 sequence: CASSPSTSGSSYNEQFF. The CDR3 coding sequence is TGTGCCAGCAGCCCCTCGACTAGCGGGAGCTCCTACAATGAGCAGTTCTTC.

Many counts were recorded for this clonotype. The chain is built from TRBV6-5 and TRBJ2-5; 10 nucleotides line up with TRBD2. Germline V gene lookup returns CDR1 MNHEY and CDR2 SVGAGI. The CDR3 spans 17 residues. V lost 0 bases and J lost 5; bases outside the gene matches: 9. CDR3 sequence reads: CASSYSPSGRAGETQYF. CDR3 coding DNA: TGTGCCAGCAGTTACTCTCCAAGCGGGAGGGCGGGGGAGACCCAGTACTTC.

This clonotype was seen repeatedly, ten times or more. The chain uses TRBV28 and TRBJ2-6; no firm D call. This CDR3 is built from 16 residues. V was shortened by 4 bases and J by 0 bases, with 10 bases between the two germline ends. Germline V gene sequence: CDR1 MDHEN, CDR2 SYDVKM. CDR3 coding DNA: TGTGCCAGCAGTTCCCTTAGTTTCTCTGGGGCCAACGTCCTGACTTTC. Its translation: CASSSLSFSGANVLTF.

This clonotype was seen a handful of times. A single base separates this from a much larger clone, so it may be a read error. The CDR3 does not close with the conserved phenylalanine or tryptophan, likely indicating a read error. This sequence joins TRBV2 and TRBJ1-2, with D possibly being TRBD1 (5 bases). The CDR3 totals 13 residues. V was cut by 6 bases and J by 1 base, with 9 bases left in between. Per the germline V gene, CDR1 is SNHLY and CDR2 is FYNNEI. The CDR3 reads CASSDSLNYGYTL. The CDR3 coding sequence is TGTGCCAGCAGCGACAGCCTTAACTATGGCTACACCCTC.

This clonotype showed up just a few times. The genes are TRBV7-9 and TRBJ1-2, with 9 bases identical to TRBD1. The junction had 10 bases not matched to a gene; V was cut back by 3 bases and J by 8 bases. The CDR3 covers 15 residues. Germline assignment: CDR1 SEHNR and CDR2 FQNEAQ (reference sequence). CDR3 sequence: CASSFGSGTGNGYTF. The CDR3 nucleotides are TGTGCCAGCAGCTTCGGAAGCGGGACAGGGAACGGCTACACCTTC.

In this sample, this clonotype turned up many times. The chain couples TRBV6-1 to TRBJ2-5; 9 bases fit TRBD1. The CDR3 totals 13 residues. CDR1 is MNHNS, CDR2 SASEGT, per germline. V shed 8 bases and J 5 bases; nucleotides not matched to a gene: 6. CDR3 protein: CASGTGSTETQYF. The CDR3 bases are TGTGCCAGCGGGACAGGGTCAACGGAGACCCAGTACTTC.

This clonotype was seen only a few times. The CDR3 loop reads CASSLMSPQGEKLFF. The CDR3, as DNA: TGTGCCAGCAGCTTAATGAGCCCCCAGGGTGAAAAACTGTTTTTT. The V gene is TRBV7-9, the J gene TRBJ1-4; maybe TRBD1 (5 bases). CDR1 is SEHNR, CDR2 FQNEAQ, per germline (reference sequence). Trimming removed 2 bases from V and 7 bases from J, with 14 bases in between. There are 15 residues in the CDR3.

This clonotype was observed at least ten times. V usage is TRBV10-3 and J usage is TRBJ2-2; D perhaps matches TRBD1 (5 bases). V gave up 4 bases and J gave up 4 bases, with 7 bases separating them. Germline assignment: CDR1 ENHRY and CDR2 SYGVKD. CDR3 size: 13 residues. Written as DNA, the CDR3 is TGTGCCATCAGTGTAGACAGCACCGGGGAGCTGTTTTTT. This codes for CAISVDSTGELFF.